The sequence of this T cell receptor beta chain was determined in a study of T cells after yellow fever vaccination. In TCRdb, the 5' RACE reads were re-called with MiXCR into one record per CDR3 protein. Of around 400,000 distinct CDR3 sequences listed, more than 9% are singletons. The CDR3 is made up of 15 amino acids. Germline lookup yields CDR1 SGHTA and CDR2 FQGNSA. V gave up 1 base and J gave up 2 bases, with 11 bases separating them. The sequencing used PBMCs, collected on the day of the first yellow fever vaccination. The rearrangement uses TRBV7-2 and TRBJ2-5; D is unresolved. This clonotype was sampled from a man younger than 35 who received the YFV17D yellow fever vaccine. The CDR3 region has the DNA TGTGCCAGCAGCTTAGGGGTGGCGCCTCAAGAGACCCAGTACTTC. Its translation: CASSLGVAPQETQYF.